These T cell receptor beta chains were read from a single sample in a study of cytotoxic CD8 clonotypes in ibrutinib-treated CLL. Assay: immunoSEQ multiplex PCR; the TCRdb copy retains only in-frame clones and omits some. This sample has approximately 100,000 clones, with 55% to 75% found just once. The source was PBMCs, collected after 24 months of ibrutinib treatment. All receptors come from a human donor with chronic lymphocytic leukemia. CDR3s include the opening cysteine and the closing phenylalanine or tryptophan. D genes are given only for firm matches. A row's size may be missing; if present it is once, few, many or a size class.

TGTGCCAGCAGCTCCCCCTTGGGTAATAGCAATCAGCCCCAGCATTTT CASSSPLGNSNQPQHF . . TRBJ1-5 TRBV5-8
TGCGCCAGCAGCCAGGACAGCACCTATGGCTACACCTTC CASSQDSTYGYTF . . TRBJ1-2 TRBV5-1
TGTGCCAGCTCACCACCGTTAGGACAGGGGTCCAATCAGCCCCAGCATTTT CASSPPLGQGSNQPQHF . TRBD1 TRBJ1-5 TRBV18
TGCGCCAGCAGCCTAATGGGACAAACGAACACCGGGGAGCTGTTTTTT CASSLMGQTNTGELFF few . TRBJ2-2 TRBV5-1
TGTGCCAGCTCATCAAGTTTACTCCTTGACAGGCAACAAGGTGGCTACACCTTC CASSSSLLLDRQQGGYTF . . TRBJ1-2 TRBV18
TGTGCCAGCAGCCGGGAAGTGGCCGGGGAGCTGTTTTTT CASSREVAGELFF few . TRBJ2-2 TRBV27
TGTGCCAGCAGCGTAGACAGCCTCACAGATACGCAGTATTTT CASSVDSLTDTQYF many . TRBJ2-3 TRBV9
TGTGCCAGCAGCCAAGATCACCGGCAGGGAAAGACCCAGTACTTC CASSQDHRQGKTQYF few . TRBJ2-5 TRBV14
TGTGCCAGCAGCTTCGGCTGGACAGCGAACACCGGGGAGCTGTTTTTT CASSFGWTANTGELFF . . TRBJ2-2 TRBV11-2
TGCAGCGTTGCCACTCGGACAGGGCGGGACGAGCAGTACTTC CSVATRTGRDEQYF . TRBD1 TRBJ2-7 TRBV29-1
TGCAGCGTTGAACAGAGGGAAAGGTCCTCCTACGAGCAGTACTTC CSVEQRERSSYEQYF . . TRBJ2-7 TRBV29-1
TGTGCCAGCAGCTTAAGGCAGGGTGGGAATTCACCCCTCCACTTT CASSLRQGGNSPLHF few . TRBJ1-6 TRBV7-8
TGCGCCAGCAGCCCAGTAGGGGCCATCTCCCAAGGTGGAAACACCATATATTTT CASSPVGAISQGGNTIYF . . TRBJ1-3 TRBV5-1
TGCAGCGTTTCCCTGGGGGCCGACGTCCTGACTTTC CSVSLGADVLTF few . TRBJ2-6 TRBV29-1
TGTGCCAGCAGCTTAGGCCAACAGGGTCGGCACAATGAGCAGTTCTTC CASSLGQQGRHNEQFF . . TRBJ2-1 TRBV11-3
TGTGCCAGCAACCCAGGAACTTCTAACTATGGCTACACCTTC CASNPGTSNYGYTF . . TRBJ1-2 TRBV6-4
TGTGCCAGCAGACCTTCGGGACAGGGGAATGAGCAGTTCTTC CASRPSGQGNEQFF . TRBD1 TRBJ2-1 TRBV6-1
TGTGCCAGCAGTCAGATGTTGACAGCCTACAATGAGCAGTTCTTC CASSQMLTAYNEQFF few . TRBJ2-1 TRBV6-1
TGTGCCAGCAGCCAAAGGGACATCCTATACGAGCAGTACTTC CASSQRDILYEQYF once . TRBJ2-7 TRBV7-2
TGTGCCAGCAGCCTCGGGACTTCAAACTATGGCTACACCTTC CASSLGTSNYGYTF . . TRBJ1-2 TRBV7-9
TGTGCCAGTAGCTCCTCTTCCGTCGGGGCGATCACAGATACGCAGTATTTT CASSSSSVGAITDTQYF . . TRBJ2-3 TRBV19
TGTGCCTGGAGTCCGGGACTAGCTCCCACAGATACGCAGTATTTT CAWSPGLAPTDTQYF . TRBD2 TRBJ2-3 TRBV30
TGTGCCAGCAGCGGGACTACCCACAATGAGCAGTTCTTC CASSGTTHNEQFF . . TRBJ2-1 TRBV9
TGTGCCTGGAGTCTTACGCGCGGCGTTTACAATGAGCAGTTCTTC CAWSLTRGVYNEQFF . . TRBJ2-1 TRBV30
TGTGCTAGTGGTTTGAAGACTAGTAGATCCACAGATACGCAGTATTTT CASGLKTSRSTDTQYF few . TRBJ2-3 TRBV12-5
TGTGCCAGCAGCTCCCGGGACAGGTACTATGGCTACACCTTC CASSSRDRYYGYTF few TRBD1 TRBJ1-2 TRBV5-6
TGTGCCAGCAGCCCCGGGTTGGACTCAGATACGCAGTATTTT CASSPGLDSDTQYF . . TRBJ2-3 TRBV9
TGTGCCAGCCTGGGACAGGGGAGGAACACCGGGGAGCTGTTTTTT CASLGQGRNTGELFF . TRBD1 TRBJ2-2 TRBV19
TGTGCCAGCAGCATAGCAGGGGTAGGCACTGAAGCTTTCTTT CASSIAGVGTEAFF many . TRBJ1-1 TRBV11-3
TGTGCCAGCAGCCAGGGGCAGCTTCACACCGGGGAGCTGTTTTTT CASSQGQLHTGELFF few . TRBJ2-2 TRBV11-1
TGCAGCGTTGACCGGGAACCGAACACTGAAGCTTTCTTT CSVDREPNTEAFF . . TRBJ1-1 TRBV29-1
TGTGCCAGCACCTTACTACGGGGACCCACCTACGAGCAGTACTTC CASTLLRGPTYEQYF . . TRBJ2-7 TRBV6-5
TGTGCCAGCAGCTTCTTAGACAGGGTCGAGACCCAGTACTTC CASSFLDRVETQYF . TRBD1 TRBJ2-5 TRBV5-6
TGCGCCAGCAGCCACCGACCGGGACAGAACACTGAAGCTTTCTTT CASSHRPGQNTEAFF once . TRBJ1-1 TRBV5-1
TGCGCCAGCAGCACCGGACTAGCGGGGCGAAGGGAGACCCAGTACTTC CASSTGLAGRRETQYF few TRBD2 TRBJ2-5 TRBV5-1
TGCGCCAGCAGCTTTCAAGCACGGGGACAGGCTTCCAACAATGAGCAGTTCTTC CASSFQARGQASNNEQFF once TRBD1 TRBJ2-1 TRBV5-1
TGTGCCAGCAGCCCCCAGACGGCGGGTACCTCCTACGAGCAGTACTTC CASSPQTAGTSYEQYF once . TRBJ2-7 TRBV7-8
TGTGCCAGCAGCTTTCGTACGGACAGACTTTTAGAGAATGAGCAGTTCTTC CASSFRTDRLLENEQFF . . TRBJ2-1 TRBV7-2
TGTGCCAGCAGTGAAGCGATGGAGGACACCGGGGAGCTGTTTTTT CASSEAMEDTGELFF . . TRBJ2-2 TRBV2
TGTGCCAGCAGCGTACTGCGCGGGGCCAACGTCCTGACTTTC CASSVLRGANVLTF many . TRBJ2-6 TRBV9
TGTGCCAGCAGCCGTCTCAACTTTCCCACAGGGCCAAAATCCGAAGCTTTCTTT CASSRLNFPTGPKSEAFF . . TRBJ1-1 TRBV7-9
TGTGCCTCAACCAGGGAAAGTGGAAACACCATATATTTT CASTRESGNTIYF . . TRBJ1-3 TRBV10-3
TGCGCCAGCAACTCAGGGGAATCCTACGAGCAGTACTTC CASNSGESYEQYF many . TRBJ2-7 TRBV5-1
TGTGCCAGCTCACGAACCGGGACAGGGCAAGAGACCCAGTACTTC CASSRTGTGQETQYF . TRBD1 TRBJ2-5 TRBV18
TGCAGCGTCCCCGGAGGTCCTAACTATGGCTACACCTTC CSVPGGPNYGYTF . . TRBJ1-2 TRBV29-1
TGTGCCAGCGTTTCAAGGACCCCTCTAGAGCAGTACTTC CASVSRTPLEQYF few . TRBJ2-7 TRBV6-1
TGTGCCAGCAGCCCGGGGGGCAGGGAGAGCGAGCAGTACTTC CASSPGGRESEQYF . . TRBJ2-7 TRBV7-6
TGCGCCAGCAGGCTACAATCCAACACTGAAGCTTTCTTT CASRLQSNTEAFF few . TRBJ1-1 TRBV5-1
TGTGCCAGCAGTGAAGTTTGGGCTAGCACAGATACGCAGTATTTT CASSEVWASTDTQYF . . TRBJ2-3 TRBV6-1
TGTGCCAGTAGTATAGTAGGGGGCGACAATGAGCAGTTCTTC CASSIVGGDNEQFF . TRBD1 TRBJ2-1 TRBV19
TGTGCCAGCAGTTTCCCACATGCGGGACAGGGGTATGGCTACACCTTC CASSFPHAGQGYGYTF few TRBD1 TRBJ1-2 TRBV28
TGCAGTGCTAGAGTTTACAATGAGCAGTTCTTC CSARVYNEQFF . . TRBJ2-1 TRBV20-1